The clone carrying this TCR beta chain was counted once. The sample is drawn from a study of blood T cell repertoires in COVID-19. On the study more broadly: Samples of COVID-19 (acute and convalescent) were obtained from the United States, Italy and Spain. Sources were T cells, B-cell-depleted T cells, or PBMCs; the material itself was cDNA or gDNA.

Authors' data handling: Reference gene primers were amplified, and this amplification served to estimate nucleated cell counts. Method: immunoSEQ multiplex PCR; TCRdb's copy keeps in-frame clones and lacks some. From that table come the V and J calls and clone size; the DNA was used to work out D and trimming. This table has fewer than 150,000 clones, more than 80% appearing once. Trimming shortened V by 5 bases and J by 2 bases, and 11 bases separated the two germline ends. This CDR3 region has 14 residues. Germline V lookup: CDR1 SGHNT, CDR2 YENEEA. This TCR was recovered from a woman in her 40s with acute or convalescent COVID-19. The sequencing input was peripheral blood. The chain joins TRBV11-3 to TRBJ2-3; D perhaps matches TRBD2 (5 bases). CDR3 sequence (DNA): TGTGCCAGCAGCCTGGACTCAAACACAGATACGCAGTATTTT. It specifies CASSLDSNTDTQYF.